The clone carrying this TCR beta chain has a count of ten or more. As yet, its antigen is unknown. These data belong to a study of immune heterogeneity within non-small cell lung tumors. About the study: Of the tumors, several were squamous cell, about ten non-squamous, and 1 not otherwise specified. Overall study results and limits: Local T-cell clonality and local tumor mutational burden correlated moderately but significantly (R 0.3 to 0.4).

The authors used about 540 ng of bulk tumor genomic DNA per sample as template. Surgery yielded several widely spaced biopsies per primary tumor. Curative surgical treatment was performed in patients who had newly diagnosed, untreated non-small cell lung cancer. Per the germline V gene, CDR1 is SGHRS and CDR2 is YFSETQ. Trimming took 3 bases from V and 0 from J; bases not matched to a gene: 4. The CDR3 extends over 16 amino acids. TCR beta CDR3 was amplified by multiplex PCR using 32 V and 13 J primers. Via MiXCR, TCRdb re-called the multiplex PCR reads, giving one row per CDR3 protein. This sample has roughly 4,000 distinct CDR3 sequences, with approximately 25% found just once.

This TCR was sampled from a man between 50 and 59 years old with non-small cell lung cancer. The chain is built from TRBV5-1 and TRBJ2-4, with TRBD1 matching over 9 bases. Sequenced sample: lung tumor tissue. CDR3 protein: CASSSLTGGAKNIQYF. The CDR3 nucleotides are TGCGCCAGCAGCTCCCTGACAGGGGGAGCCAAAAACATTCAGTACTTC.